Here is one TCR beta chain with its context. The CDR3 runs 15 residues. Trimming stripped 4 bases from V and 3 bases from J, with 13 bases between. Germline CDR1 is LNHDA and CDR2 is SQIVND (reference sequence). Study processing details: Counts of nucleated cells, estimated from reference gene primer amplification, were obtained. Generated by immunoSEQ multiplex PCR, the TCRdb table keeps only in-frame clones and is missing some. V and J calls and clone size follow that table, whereas D and trimming were derived from the DNA. The sample has 200,000 or so clones; 86% are singletons. This specimen belongs to a study of blood T cell repertoires in COVID-19. Residents of about two dozen US areas, aged roughly 18 to 89 years, made up the participants. Each participant's cohort was designated according to participant-reported clinical history.

The genes are TRBV19 and TRBJ1-5; D is ambiguous. The origin of this receptor is a middle-aged woman with acute COVID-19. What was sequenced was PBMCs or T cells enriched from blood (not recorded which). Here the CDR3 DNA reads TGTGCCAGTAGTACTGCCCGGACTGACAATCAGCCCCAGCATTTT. Protein product: CASSTARTDNQPQHF.